These 9 T cell receptor beta chains share one sample of origin, sequenced in a study of cytomegalovirus exposure and HLA in healthy donors. PCR amplification relied on 60 Vbeta primers (plus 13 Jbeta primers). The repertoire was sequenced with immunoSEQ multiplex PCR; TCRdb's copy has only in-frame clones and lacks some. The sample has 170,000 or so clones; 70% to 85% are singletons. Sequencing was done on a sample of PBMCs. These receptors were taken from a woman aged 30 to 39 in good health and CMV-seropositive.

The V call is TRBV7-8, the J call TRBJ1-5, with no clear D. Germline V gene data show CDR1 as SGHVS and CDR2 as FQNEAQ. This CDR3 has 12 amino acids. Trimming shortened V by 1 base and J by 6 bases, and 4 bases separated the two germline ends. DNA for the CDR3: TGTGCCAGCAGCTTAGTCGGTCAGCCCCAGCATTTT. Translating it yields CASSLVGQPQHF. The variable domain in full, completed from reference TRBV7-8 and TRBJ1-5, reads GAGVSQSPRYKVAKRGQDVALRCDPISGHVSLFWYQQALGQGPEFLTYFQNEAQLDKSGLPSDRFFAERPEGSVSTLKIQRTQQEDSAVYLCASSLVGQPQHFGDGTRLSIL.

The rearrangement uses TRBV5-6 and TRBJ2-3, with a possible D match to TRBD1 (6 bases). This CDR3 region has 14 residues. CDR1 is SGHDT and CDR2 is YYEEEE in the germline V gene. The ends were cut back, 2 bases at V and 0 bases at J, with 7 bases in the middle. The CDR3 region has the DNA TGTGCCAGCAGCTTCACAGGGAGCACAGATACGCAGTATTTT. Translation gives CASSFTGSTDTQYF.

The sample holds a few counts of this clone. The J gene is TRBJ2-2, the V gene TRBV6-1; a weak D match, TRBD1 (5 bases). Germline V gene data show CDR1 as MNHNS and CDR2 as SASEGT. The CDR3 contains 14 residues. Trimming stripped 8 bases from V and 8 bases from J, with 18 bases between. The CDR3 DNA is TGTGCCAGCTGCAGGGCTAGGAGAACAGGGGAGCTGTTTTTT. Encoded protein: CASCRARRTGELFF.

The rearrangement joins TRBV6-6 to TRBJ1-2; D unclear. Germline CDR1 reads MNHNY; CDR2 reads SVGAGI (reference sequence). The CDR3 runs to 13 residues. V dropped 5 bases and J dropped 3 bases, with 10 bases sitting between them. The CDR3 nucleotides are TGTGCCAGCAGTCCCATGAGGGACTATGGCTACACCTTC. Amino acid sequence: CASSPMRDYGYTF.

The chain employs TRBV7-3 and TRBJ2-7; TRBD2 matches 11 bases. The CDR3 extends over 15 amino acids. The germline V gene has CDR1 SGHTA and CDR2 FQGTGA. The J segment lost 6 bases and the V segment lost 5 bases, leaving 9 bases of the junction unmatched. CDR3 in amino acids: CASSPGPGLAAEQYF. The CDR3, as DNA: TGTGCCAGCAGCCCAGGACCGGGACTAGCGGCCGAGCAGTACTTC.

This chain uses TRBV7-7 with TRBJ2-1; 8 bases are a match to TRBD2. This CDR3 comprises 18 residues. V was clipped by 5 bases and J by 3 bases; unmatched bases: 15. Germline CDR1 reads SSHAT; CDR2 reads FNYEAQ (reference sequence). The CDR3 here is CASSPGFASGSHYNEQFF. The CDR3 region has the DNA TGTGCCAGCAGCCCCGGATTTGCTAGCGGGTCTCACTACAATGAGCAGTTCTTC.

This clone was seen more than once but under ten times. V is TRBV18 and J is TRBJ2-5, with D possibly being TRBD2 (5 bases). There are 13 residues in the CDR3. V lost 5 bases, J lost 5 bases, and 12 bases lay in between. The germline CDR1 and CDR2 sequences are KGHSH and LQKENI. The CDR3 DNA is TGTGCCAGCTCAGCCGTCGGCGGGGAGACCCAGTACTTC. It codes for CASSAVGGETQYF.

The rearrangement links TRBV2 to TRBJ2-7, with D perhaps TRBD1 (6 bases). The CDR3 runs 13 residues. From germline, CDR1 is SNHLY and CDR2 FYNNEI. Trimming removed 3 bases from V and 6 bases from J, with 12 bases in between. The CDR3 here is CASSDSGTPEQYF. CDR3 bases: TGTGCCAGCAGTGACTCTGGGACACCCGAGCAGTACTTC. Looking up the rest from reference TRBV2 and TRBJ2-7 gives the full variable domain: EPEVTQTPSHQVTQMGQEVILRCVPISNHLYFYWYRQILGQKVEFLVSFYNNEISEKSEIFDDQFSVERPDGSNFTLKIRSTKLEDSAMYFCASSDSGTPEQYFGPGTRLTVT.

The J gene is TRBJ1-5, the V gene TRBV30; the D gene is possibly TRBD1 (5 bases). Germline CDR1 and CDR2: GTSNPN and SVGIG (reference sequence). There are 15 residues in the CDR3. V was cut by 0 bases and J by 1 base, with 10 bases left in between. CDR3 sequence reads: CAWSVWGQSNQPQHF. CDR3 DNA: TGTGCCTGGAGTGTGTGGGGCCAGAGCAATCAGCCCCAGCATTTT.